The following is a TCR beta chain sequence with its context. Generated by immunoSEQ multiplex PCR, the TCRdb table keeps only in-frame clones and is missing some. This table holds some 410,000 clones, more than 80% found once. This specimen belongs to a study of control samples from healthy donors and cancer patients. Looked up from germline, CDR1 is MDHEN and CDR2 is SYDVKM. The ends lost 2 bases at V and 8 bases at J; junction bases unmatched: 7. CDR3 length: 15 residues. This receptor was taken from a man between 35 and 55 years old with head and neck cancer. Specimen: PBMCs. The genes are TRBV28 and TRBJ1-4, with TRBD1 matching 8 bases. CDR3 region: CASSLLYRGEEKLFF. For the CDR3, the DNA is TGTGCCAGCAGTTTACTCTACAGGGGGGAAGAAAAACTGTTTTTT.